Presented here are 31 T cell receptor beta chains from one specimen sequenced in a study of T cells in tuberculosis. Produced via immunoSEQ multiplex PCR; TCRdb's table is partial and in-frame only. Of 30,000 to 40,000 clones in the sample, about 97% were seen once. The source material was PBMCs. The source of these receptors is a donor aged 10 to 29 with latent tuberculosis or without tuberculosis infection.

The rearrangement uses TRBV28 and TRBJ2-7; TRBD2 might be the D (5 bases). Germline-derived CDR1 and CDR2 are MDHEN and SYDVKM. Between the trimmed V and J ends, which lost 6 bases and 4 bases, there was a span of 10 bases. This CDR3 comprises 12 residues. As DNA, the CDR3 is TGTGCCAGCAGCAGGACTGTTTACGAGCAGTACTTC. This translates into CASSRTVYEQYF.

V gene TRBV14 combines with J gene TRBJ1-1, with D unclear. The CDR3 has 15 amino acids. Trimming removed 4 bases at V and 4 bases at J, with 16 bases between. CDR1 and CDR2 from the germline V gene are SGHDN and FVKESK. CDR3 protein: CASSLIDYGGTEAFF. The DNA of the CDR3 is TGTGCCAGCAGCCTAATAGATTATGGTGGCACTGAAGCTTTCTTT.

The chain uses TRBV25-1 and TRBJ2-3; 8 positions match TRBD2. J lost 4 bases, V lost 3 bases, and 12 bases had no gene match. Germline CDR1 MGHDK, CDR2 SYGVNS. The CDR3 loop spans 17 amino acids. The DNA for the CDR3 is TGTGCCAGCAGTGATCCACCGGCGGGAGGAGACGCAGATACGCAGTATTTT. It encodes CASSDPPAGGDADTQYF.

The V and J genes are TRBV18 and TRBJ1-3; D is ambiguous. V was shortened by 0 bases and J by 2 bases, with 11 bases between the two germline ends. Per the germline V gene, CDR1 is KGHSH and CDR2 is LQKENI. CDR3 length equals 16 residues. CDR3 protein: CASSPPSGFAGNTIYF. DNA for the CDR3: TGTGCCAGCTCACCACCCTCAGGCTTCGCTGGAAACACCATATATTTT.

The chain couples TRBV2 to TRBJ1-5, with 8 bases fitting TRBD1. The CDR3 contains 14 residues. V shed 6 bases, J shed 7 bases, and the junction held 8 bases outside the gene matches. Germline CDR1 and CDR2: SNHLY and FYNNEI. The DNA of the CDR3 is TGTGCCAGCAGGATTACAGGGGGTGGACAGCCCCAGCATTTT. It specifies CASRITGGGQPQHF. Filled out from reference TRBV2 and TRBJ1-5, the complete variable domain reads EPEVTQTPSHQVTQMGQEVILRCVPISNHLYFYWYRQILGQKVEFLVSFYNNEISEKSEIFDDQFSVERPDGSNFTLKIRSTKLEDSAMYFCASRITGGGQPQHFGDGTRLSIL.

In this sample, this clone turned up once. This chain uses TRBV2 with TRBJ2-7; D uncertain. V was shortened by 6 bases and J by 6 bases, with 12 bases between the two germline ends. The CDR3 consists of 12 residues. The germline V gene encodes CDR1 SNHLY and CDR2 FYNNEI. CDR3 DNA: TGTGCCAGCAGCAGGATGAACACCGAGCAGTACTTC. Translating gives CASSRMNTEQYF.

CDR3 amino acids: CASSSQSGHPNTEAFF. The DNA for the CDR3 is TGCGCCAGCAGCTCGCAATCAGGACACCCGAACACTGAAGCTTTCTTT. V usage is TRBV5-1 and J usage is TRBJ1-1, with D perhaps TRBD1 (5 bases). CDR1 is SGHRS, CDR2 YFSETQ, per germline. V was shortened by 3 bases and J by 1 base, with 16 bases between the two germline ends. CDR3 length: 16 residues.

The chain couples TRBV11-3 to TRBJ2-7, with 7 nucleotides matching TRBD2. Looked up from germline, CDR1 is SGHNT and CDR2 is YENEEA. This CDR3 contains 14 residues. Trimming took 5 bases from V and 6 from J; bases not matched to a gene: 10. CDR3 nucleotide sequence: TGTGCCAGCAGCAGTGGGCCGACGGGGGGCGAGCAGTACTTC. Its translation: CASSSGPTGGEQYF.

CDR3 amino acids: CASITTWMGTESYNEQFF. The CDR3 DNA is TGTGCCAGCATCACGACATGGATGGGGACAGAATCATACAATGAGCAGTTCTTC. This chain joins TRBV28 and TRBJ2-1; TRBD1 agrees at 7 bases. V gave up 7 bases and J gave up 4 bases; unmatched junction bases: 19. The CDR3 loop spans 18 amino acids. Germline values: CDR1 MDHEN, CDR2 SYDVKM.

The gene calls are TRBV7-6 and TRBJ2-1; 7 bases are a match to TRBD2. The V and J ends lost 4 bases and 8 bases, in that order; junction bases with no gene match: 17. Germline V gene sequence: CDR1 SGHVS, CDR2 FNYEAQ. The CDR3 covers 17 residues. CDR3 amino acids: CASSSYPASGAGDEQFF. The CDR3 region has the DNA TGTGCCAGCAGCTCGTATCCAGCTAGCGGTGCTGGTGATGAGCAGTTCTTC.

This sequence joins TRBV5-4 and TRBJ2-7; 9 nucleotides agree with TRBD1. Germline V gene sequence: CDR1 SGHNT, CDR2 YYREEE (reference sequence). V trimming: 8 bases; J trimming: 3 bases; junction bases outside the gene matches: 15. The CDR3 extends over 16 amino acids. CDR3 amino acids: CASSPELGQGHYEQYF. CDR3 nucleotides: TGTGCCAGTAGCCCGGAGTTGGGACAGGGCCACTACGAGCAGTACTTC.

The chain couples TRBV2 to TRBJ2-7, with 8 bases aligning to TRBD2. The CDR3 covers 11 residues. Unmatched junction bases numbered 4, after V lost 6 bases and J lost 9 bases. Looked up from germline, CDR1 is SNHLY and CDR2 is FYNNEI. DNA for the CDR3: TGTGCCAGCAGCGGGGGGGAAAGGCAGTACTTC. Amino acid sequence: CASSGGERQYF.

V and J are TRBV6-1 and TRBJ1-5, with D maybe TRBD1 (5 bases). Germline V gene sequence: CDR1 MNHNS, CDR2 SASEGT. The CDR3 loop spans 14 amino acids. Trimming removed 3 bases from V and 10 bases from J, with 16 bases in between. In DNA form, the CDR3 reads TGTGCCAGCAGTGATCAGGGCCGCTGGACACCCCAGCATTTT. This sequence encodes CASSDQGRWTPQHF.

The rearrangement joins TRBV19 to TRBJ2-1, with 7 bases identical to TRBD2. Germline V gene sequence: CDR1 LNHDA, CDR2 SQIVND (reference sequence). The CDR3 is 15 residues long. V was clipped by 3 bases and J by 5 bases; unmatched bases: 7. CDR3 amino acids: CASSIQAGRNNEQFF. The CDR3 DNA is TGTGCCAGTAGTATCCAAGCGGGAAGGAACAATGAGCAGTTCTTC.

This sequence joins TRBV18 and TRBJ1-3; 8 bases map to TRBD1. The V gene end was trimmed by 0 bases and the J gene end by 5 bases; junction bases not matched to a gene: 3. Germline V gene data show CDR1 as KGHSH and CDR2 as LQKENI. CDR3 length: 15 amino acids. CDR3 region: CASSPPRQGRNTIYF. The CDR3, as DNA: TGTGCCAGCTCACCACCGAGACAGGGGAGAAACACCATATATTTT.

The chain recombines TRBV7-2 with TRBJ2-1; perhaps TRBD2 as D (6 bases). The CDR3 loop spans 16 amino acids. Trimming shortened V by 1 base and J by 3 bases, and 13 bases separated the two germline ends. Germline CDR1 and CDR2: SGHTA and FQGNSA. CDR3 sequence (DNA): TGTGCCAGCAGCTTAGAGGGGATTAGCGGCTACAATGAGCAGTTCTTC. Translated: CASSLEGISGYNEQFF. The full variable domain, its missing parts supplied by reference TRBV7-2 and TRBJ2-1, is GAGVSQSPSNKVTEKGKDVELRCDPISGHTALYWYRQSLGQGLEFLIYFQGNSAPDKSGLPSDRFSAERTGGSVSTLTIQRTQQEDSAVYLCASSLEGISGYNEQFFGPGTRLTVL.

V usage is TRBV6-1 and J usage is TRBJ1-2, with 12 nucleotides matching TRBD1. CDR3 length: 17 amino acids. J lost 7 bases, V lost 1 base, and 10 bases had no gene match. CDR1 MNHNS and CDR2 SASEGT come from the germline V gene. The chain's CDR3 is CASSEGMGQGALIGYTF. CDR3 sequence (DNA): TGTGCCAGCAGTGAAGGGATGGGACAGGGGGCTTTAATTGGCTACACCTTC.

This chain links TRBV2 with TRBJ1-1, with TRBD1 matching 9 bases. The CDR3 length is 14 residues. Germline-derived CDR1 and CDR2 are SNHLY and FYNNEI. V gave up 8 bases and J gave up 2 bases; unmatched junction bases: 6. The CDR3: CASRRDRANTEAFF. CDR3 DNA: TGTGCCAGCCGGCGGGACAGGGCCAACACTGAAGCTTTCTTT. The complete variable domain, with remaining parts taken from reference TRBV2 and TRBJ1-1, reads EPEVTQTPSHQVTQMGQEVILRCVPISNHLYFYWYRQILGQKVEFLVSFYNNEISEKSEIFDDQFSVERPDGSNFTLKIRSTKLEDSAMYFCASRRDRANTEAFFGQGTRLTVV.

The chain joins TRBV10-1 to TRBJ2-7; 14 bases match TRBD2. The CDR3 has 18 residues. Germline lookup yields CDR1 WNHNN and CDR2 SYGVQD (reference sequence). The trim removed 0 bases at V and 5 bases at J, leaving 9 bases unmatched. CDR3 sequence reads: CASSESGLAGVLNDEQYF. The CDR3 nucleotides are TGCGCCAGCAGTGAGTCGGGACTAGCGGGAGTGTTGAACGACGAGCAGTACTTC.

This chain connects TRBV7-2 to TRBJ2-5; D is possibly TRBD1 (5 bases). CDR1 is SGHTA, CDR2 FQGNSA, per germline. This CDR3 is built from 15 residues. Trimming removed 4 bases from V and 2 bases from J, with 14 bases in between. CDR3 in amino acids: CASSSRQSLQETQYF. Written as DNA, the CDR3 is TGTGCCAGCAGCTCCAGACAGAGCCTACAAGAGACCCAGTACTTC.

The V call is TRBV5-1, the J call TRBJ1-2; 8 nucleotides line up with TRBD1. Germline V gene data show CDR1 as SGHRS and CDR2 as YFSETQ. Trimming took 4 bases from V and 8 from J; bases not matched to a gene: 10. CDR3 length: 14 amino acids. DNA for the CDR3: TGCGCCAGCAGCCTCTCAGGGGGCGCGAGGGGCTACACCTTC. Translated, it gives CASSLSGGARGYTF.

This rearrangement joins TRBV5-5 to TRBJ2-5; tentatively, D is TRBD1 (6 bases). The germline V gene encodes CDR1 SGHKS and CDR2 YYEKEE (reference sequence). Trimming removed 5 bases from V and 2 bases from J, with 19 bases in between. The CDR3 has 16 residues. DNA of the CDR3: TGTGCCAGCAGTTTCAGGGGACAAACTTTTCAAGAGACCCAGTACTTC. This encodes CASSFRGQTFQETQYF. Full variable domain (rest looked up from reference TRBV5-5 and TRBJ2-5): DAGVTQSPTHLIKTRGQQVTLRCSPISGHKSVSWYQQVLGQGPQFIFQYYEKEERGRGNFPDRFSARQFPNYSSELNVNALLLGDSALYLCASSFRGQTFQETQYFGPGTRLLVL.

The rearrangement joins TRBV5-4 to TRBJ1-2; 10 bases fit TRBD1. The trim removed 4 bases at V and 12 bases at J, leaving 12 bases unmatched. The CDR3 has 14 residues. CDR1 and CDR2 (germline): SGHNT, YYREEE (reference sequence). Here the CDR3 DNA reads TGTGCCAGCAGCATTGGGACAGGGGCTATGTCGGACACCTTC. It is translated as CASSIGTGAMSDTF.

Only one count was recorded for this clone. V is TRBV6-5 and J is TRBJ1-5; no reliable D call. CDR3 length equals 14 residues. Between the trimmed V and J ends, which lost 2 bases and 7 bases, there was a span of 12 bases. Germline values: CDR1 MNHEY, CDR2 SVGAGI. The CDR3 coding sequence is TGTGCCAGCAGTTACGCCGAGGGATCCCAGCCCCAGCATTTT. Translating it yields CASSYAEGSQPQHF.

The J gene is TRBJ2-7, the V gene TRBV18; the match to TRBD2 covers 13 bases. Trimming removed 5 bases from V and 4 bases from J; junction bases left unmatched: 5. CDR1 is KGHSH, CDR2 LQKENI, per germline. The CDR3 runs to 15 residues. In nucleotides, the CDR3 is TGTGCCAGCTCATCTAGACTAGCGGGAGGATACGAGCAGTACTTC. It is translated as CASSSRLAGGYEQYF.

CDR3 region: CASSEWGQGKGQPQHF. CDR3 DNA: TGTGCCAGCAGTGAATGGGGACAGGGGAAGGGTCAGCCCCAGCATTTT. V is TRBV6-1 and J is TRBJ1-5; TRBD1 agrees at 10 bases. CDR3 length equals 16 residues. The V and J ends lost 2 bases and 6 bases, in that order; junction bases with no gene match: 7. Germline V gene sequence: CDR1 MNHNS, CDR2 SASEGT.

The chain is built from TRBV25-1 and TRBJ2-7; tentatively, D is TRBD2 (6 bases). V lost 5 bases and J lost 0, with 14 bases in between. The CDR3 loop spans 15 amino acids. Germline V gives CDR1 MGHDK, CDR2 SYGVNS. The CDR3 spells CASSPGSLSSYEQYF. CDR3 bases: TGTGCCAGCAGTCCCGGGAGTTTAAGCTCCTACGAGCAGTACTTC.

This clone has a single count. The germline gene is not matched at one end of the junction; a read error may be the cause. The chain couples TRBV6-1 to TRBJ2-7; D is possibly TRBD1 (6 bases). The CDR3 spans 13 residues. CDR1 is MNHNS, CDR2 SASEGT, per germline. The DNA for the CDR3 is TGTGCCAGCAGCTCACTAGGGACAAATGAGCGGTACTTC. Protein sequence: CASSSLGTNERYF.

V gene TRBV5-1 combines with J gene TRBJ1-2; TRBD1 agrees at 7 bases. CDR1 is SGHRS and CDR2 is YFSETQ in the germline V gene. The CDR3 extends over 16 amino acids. V lost 2 bases and J lost 4; bases outside the gene matches: 11. In nucleotides, the CDR3 is TGCGCCAGCAGCTTCGGACAGGTCAACGCGGGCTATGGCTACACCTTC. It codes for CASSFGQVNAGYGYTF.

The chain couples TRBV28 to TRBJ2-1, with a possible D match to TRBD2 (7 bases). Trimming stripped 7 bases from V and 3 bases from J, with 19 bases between. CDR1 and CDR2 from the germline V gene are MDHEN and SYDVKM. The CDR3 consists of 16 residues. CDR3 nucleotide sequence: TGTGCCAGCAACCTGGGGGGGGCGGGGAACTACAATGAGCAGTTCTTC. Its translation is CASNLGGAGNYNEQFF.

This chain joins TRBV6-5 and TRBJ2-7; D is perhaps TRBD1 (5 bases). Trimming took off 4 bases at V and 6 bases at J, with 19 bases between the two ends. The germline CDR1 and CDR2 sequences are MNHEY and SVGAGI. The CDR3 length is 15 residues. CDR3 sequence (DNA): TGTGCCAGCAGTTTGTACAGGTCGGTGTCGGGCGAGCAGTACTTC. It translates to CASSLYRSVSGEQYF.